Presented here are 8 T cell receptor beta chains from one specimen sequenced in a study of coeliac disease. Study-level points and caveats: Control samples showed higher TRB and TRG clonality than intraepithelial and lamina propria samples in active celiac disease.

TCRdb's table, derived via immunoSEQ multiplex PCR, lists solely in-frame clones and lacks some. The table records some 4,300 clones, around 68% of them present only once. No cognate antigen is known for these TCRs. Source material: intraepithelial lymphocytes from the gut. These TCRs come from a young woman with active celiac disease.

The chain combines TRBV5-4 with TRBJ2-7, with D hard to call. Germline CDR1 is SGHNT and CDR2 is YYREEE (reference sequence). The CDR3 loop spans 10 amino acids. Trimming shortened V by 7 bases and J by 3 bases, and 5 bases separated the two germline ends. This CDR3 is CASSIYEQYF. CDR3 coding DNA: TGTGCCAGCTCTATCTACGAGCAGTACTTC. The full variable domain, its missing parts supplied by reference TRBV5-4 and TRBJ2-7, is ETGVTQSPTHLIKTRGQQVTLRCSSQSGHNTVSWYQQALGQGPQFIFQYYREEENGRGNFPPRFSGLQFPNYSSELNVNALELDDSALYLCASSIYEQYFGPGTRLTVT.

The genes are TRBV5-6 and TRBJ2-1; D not certain. The V gene lost 5 bases and the J gene lost 6 bases, with 15 bases spanning the gap. Germline CDR1 and CDR2: SGHDT and YYEEEE. This CDR3 comprises 14 residues. CDR3 sequence: CASSPLEVVNEQFF. Here the CDR3 DNA reads TGTGCCAGCAGTCCCTTAGAGGTAGTCAATGAGCAGTTCTTC.

This chain links TRBV7-2 with TRBJ2-1; TRBD2 aligns across 7 bases. The CDR3 consists of 14 residues. V lost 3 bases, J lost 3 bases, and 2 bases stayed unmatched. The germline gives CDR1 SGHTA, CDR2 FQGNSA. The CDR3 region is CASSLAGDYNEQFF. In DNA form, the CDR3 reads TGTGCCAGCAGCTTGGCGGGAGACTACAATGAGCAGTTCTTC.

The genes are TRBV15 and TRBJ1-2; D gene unclear. V lost 1 base and J 6 bases, leaving 18 bases between the germline ends. The V gene's germline CDR1 is LNHNV and CDR2 YYDKDF (reference sequence). This CDR3 contains 16 residues. Here the CDR3 DNA reads TGTGCCACCAGCAGAGCGTTTCCTGGTGCAGGCCATGGCTACACCTTC. Its protein product is CATSRAFPGAGHGYTF.

The chain is built from TRBV19 and TRBJ1-1; D remains unclear. Trimming cost V 5 bases and J 7 bases, with 11 bases left between them. CDR1 LNHDA and CDR2 SQIVND come from the germline V gene (reference sequence). The CDR3 is 12 amino acids. The CDR3 DNA is TGTGCCAGTAGTCTCCCAGGTCGTGAAGCTTTCTTT. Amino acids: CASSLPGREAFF.

V and J are TRBV9 and TRBJ1-1; D gene ambiguous. The CDR3 extends over 13 amino acids. Germline CDR1 SGDLS, CDR2 YYNGEE. V gave up 6 bases and J gave up 4 bases, with 13 bases separating them. CDR3: CASTAGGSTEAFF. In DNA, the CDR3 is TGTGCCAGCACGGCCGGAGGGAGCACTGAAGCTTTCTTT.

The chain uses TRBV5-1 and TRBJ1-4; no clear D gene. The V gene's germline CDR1 is SGHRS and CDR2 YFSETQ. The germline V and J ends were trimmed by 0 bases and 6 bases, with 12 bases remaining between them. There are 15 residues in the CDR3. CDR3 sequence reads: CASSLGQLVYEKLFF. The CDR3 coding sequence is TGCGCCAGCAGCTTGGGACAACTGGTTTATGAAAAACTGTTTTTT.

This clone came up a few times. The chain links TRBV10-3 to TRBJ1-5, with D uncertain. This CDR3 contains 16 residues. Trimming stripped 2 bases from V and 0 bases from J, with 11 bases between. Germline assignment: CDR1 ENHRY and CDR2 SYGVKD. The CDR3 reads CAISEGARYSNQPQHF. The CDR3 region has the DNA TGTGCCATCAGTGAGGGAGCGAGATATAGCAATCAGCCCCAGCATTTT.